Reported below is one T cell receptor (beta chain). This sample is drawn from a study of cytomegalovirus exposure and HLA in healthy donors. Germline V lookup: CDR1 MGHRA, CDR2 YSYEKL. The V end lost 2 bases, the J end lost 7 bases, and 18 bases lay between the germline ends. The CDR3 extends over 15 amino acids. The PCR ran on 60 Vbeta and 13 Jbeta primers. Method: immunoSEQ multiplex PCR; TCRdb's copy keeps in-frame clones and lacks some. The table records fewer than 250,000 clones, less than 85% of them present only once. The sequence was collected from a man between 18 and 35 years old in good health and CMV-seronegative. Sequences were obtained from PBMCs. The rearrangement joins TRBV4-1 to TRBJ2-7, with D unclear. The CDR3 protein is CASSQFSPLVGEQYF. Written as DNA, the CDR3 is TGCGCCAGCAGCCAATTTTCCCCGCTAGTTGGAGAGCAGTACTTC.